Shown below are 12 T cell receptor beta chains from a single sample sequenced in a study of identical twins. TCRdb recomputed calls from the 5' RACE reads with MiXCR, one row per CDR3 protein. This sample has roughly 250,000 distinct CDR3 sequences; more than 13% occur once, and the top ten carry 8.8%. Input material: memory (CD45RO+) T cells sorted from blood. These receptor sequences come from a woman aged 18-29 years in good health.

This clonotype was found a few times. This sequence joins TRBV5-1 and TRBJ2-1; D may correspond to TRBD1 or TRBD2 (6 bases each). CDR1 and CDR2 (germline): SGHRS, YFSETQ. The V end lost 8 bases, the J end lost 6 bases, and 15 bases lay between the germline ends. The CDR3 runs 13 residues. This chain's CDR3 is CASRGGTGNEQFF. In DNA form, the CDR3 reads TGCGCCAGTAGAGGGGGGACCGGCAATGAGCAGTTCTTC.

This clonotype has only a few counts. At one of its ends the junction is not consistent with the germline gene, which may arise from a read error. The rearrangement uses TRBV3-1 and TRBJ2-1; 7 bases fit TRBD2. The CDR3 length is 13 residues. Germline loops: CDR1 LGHDT, CDR2 YNNKEL (reference sequence). The CDR3 loop is CASSHRDYYEQFF. CDR3 nucleotide sequence: TGTGCCAGCAGCCACCGGGACTACTATGAGCAGTTCTTC.

The chain combines TRBV6-2 or TRBV6-3 with TRBJ2-1; D is possibly TRBD2 (6 bases). Trimming removed 3 bases from V and 6 bases from J, with 12 bases in between. Germline CDR1 is MNHEY and CDR2 is SVGEGT. This CDR3 spans 14 amino acids. CDR3 sequence: CASSYGRLVNEQFF. The CDR3, as DNA: TGTGCCAGCAGTTATGGTCGACTAGTCAATGAGCAGTTCTTC.

The sample holds many counts of this clonotype. V gene TRBV6-2 or TRBV6-3 combines with J gene TRBJ2-1, with TRBD2 matching 13 bases. Trimming took 5 bases from V and 5 from J; bases not matched to a gene: 6. Germline CDR1 is MNHEY and CDR2 is SVGEGT. The CDR3 length is 16 residues. CDR3 in amino acids: CASSLLGLAGDNEQFF. Written as DNA, the CDR3 is TGTGCCAGCAGTCTGCTTGGACTAGCGGGAGACAATGAGCAGTTCTTC.

This clonotype was found a few times. J is TRBJ1-1 and V is TRBV6-2 or TRBV6-3; no definite D call. Germline V gene data show CDR1 as MNHEY and CDR2 as SVGEGT. The length of the CDR3 is 14 residues. V was pared by 2 bases and J by 2 bases, with 9 bases between. The CDR3 region is CASSYVARNTEAFF. The CDR3 bases are TGTGCCAGCAGTTACGTGGCTAGAAACACTGAAGCTTTCTTT.

This clonotype showed up just a few times. The chain uses TRBV20-1 and TRBJ2-1, with 11 bases aligning to TRBD2. From germline, CDR1 is DFQATT and CDR2 SNEGSKA (reference sequence). This CDR3 is 16 amino acids long. Trimming took 5 bases from V and 10 from J; bases not matched to a gene: 16. The CDR3 region is CSAGPSGGSLTREQFF. The CDR3, as DNA: TGCAGTGCTGGCCCTAGCGGGGGGTCCTTAACGAGGGAGCAGTTCTTC.

The chain has TRBV6-1 and TRBJ2-6; D not certain. The V and J ends lost 8 bases and 0 bases respectively, with 14 bases between them. CDR3 length equals 16 residues. The germline gives CDR1 MNHNS, CDR2 SASEGT. For the CDR3, the DNA is TGTGCCAGCCATCCGGGTTCCCACTCTGGGGCCAACGTCCTGACTTTC. Protein product: CASHPGSHSGANVLTF.

The chain recombines TRBV12-3 or TRBV12-4 with TRBJ2-1, with TRBD1 matching over 8 bases. This CDR3 comprises 11 residues. V trimming: 8 bases; J trimming: 9 bases; junction bases outside the gene matches: 3. CDR3: CASGQGAEQFF. The CDR3 DNA follows: TGTGCCAGCGGTCAGGGGGCTGAGCAGTTCTTC.

This clonotype came up a few times. The rearrangement joins TRBV12-3 or TRBV12-4 to TRBJ2-1; 10 nucleotides agree with TRBD1. V lost 8 bases and J lost 3; bases outside the gene matches: 1. The CDR3 has 13 residues. CDR3 in DNA: TGTGCCAGCCGGGACAGGGGCTACAATGAGCAGTTCTTC. As protein: CASRDRGYNEQFF.

This clonotype was found a few times. The J gene is TRBJ2-2, the V gene TRBV28; 9 positions match TRBD1. With 10 bases clipped from V and 5 bases from J, the junction kept 5 bases outside the gene matches. Germline CDR1 and CDR2: MDHEN and SYDVKM. The CDR3 loop spans 13 amino acids. The CDR3 region has the DNA TGTGCCACCGTGGACAGGGGTACCGGGGAGCTGTTTTTT. Protein product: CATVDRGTGELFF.

V is TRBV7-8 and J is TRBJ2-3; D not resolved. V was pared by 5 bases and J by 6 bases, with 9 bases between. Looked up from germline, CDR1 is SGHVS and CDR2 is FQNEAQ. The CDR3 length is 12 residues. The CDR3 sequence: CASSQVTDTQYF. In DNA, the CDR3 is TGTGCCAGCAGCCAGGTGACGGATACGCAGTATTTT.

This chain joins TRBV7-3 and TRBJ2-7; D is possibly TRBD1 or TRBD2 (5 bases each). The CDR3 consists of 13 residues. Germline values: CDR1 SGHTA, CDR2 FQGTGA. V was pared by 1 base and J by 10 bases, with 14 bases between. The CDR3 protein is CASSLSLEGPQYF. CDR3 DNA sequence: TGTGCCAGCAGCTTAAGTCTAGAGGGACCCCAGTACTTC.